This T cell receptor (beta chain) appears in the sequencing data of a study of cytomegalovirus exposure and HLA in healthy donors. Notes on the study in general: TCR beta chains numbering some 150 were designated cytomegalovirus-associated. Reports credit the classifier with highly specific, highly sensitive diagnosis of cytomegalovirus status.

Of note for this clone: Its antigen is undetermined.

Trimming cost V 9 bases and J 7 bases, with 17 bases left between them. Per the germline V gene, CDR1 is LNHDA and CDR2 is SQIVND (reference sequence). The CDR3 is 13 residues long. Amplification used 60 Vbeta primers and 13 Jbeta primers. Only in-frame clones appear in the TCRdb table, and some are missing; sequencing was by immunoSEQ multiplex PCR. The data contain approximately 100,000 clones, 60% to 80% of them singletons. Source material: PBMCs. This receptor was identified in a man aged 50-60 years in good health and CMV-seropositive. The J gene is TRBJ2-3, the V gene TRBV19; TRBD2 might be the D (6 bases). CDR3 sequence reads: CASGDLGGNTQYF. The CDR3 DNA reads TGTGCCAGCGGGGACCTGGGCGGGAATACGCAGTATTTT.